Below, one T cell receptor beta chain is given with its context. Its antigen is as yet unknown. The data were obtained in a study of graft-versus-host responses after intestinal transplantation. Overall study context: All recipients were transplanted with multivisceral, liver-intestinal, or isolated intestinal grafts. Points from the study as a whole: Recipient marrow showed GvH clones, some seen first in ileum or blood.

Measured with immunoSEQ multiplex PCR; TCRdb has only the in-frame clones, and not every one. The table shows approximately 110,000 clones, with 85% to 95% occurring only once. Trimming removed 2 bases from V and 10 bases from J, with 8 bases in between. CDR3 size: 11 residues. Germline CDR1 reads MDHEN; CDR2 reads SYDVKM. The sequence was collected from a human donor who was the organ donor for an intestinal transplant. The sequences come from unstimulated CD8+ T cells sorted from spleen or lymph node cells, collected before transplant. J is TRBJ1-1 and V is TRBV28; TRBD1 is a possible D gene (5 bases). The CDR3 nucleotides are TGTGCCAGCAGTTTAGAGGGGCCAGCTTTCTTT. Protein product: CASSLEGPAFF.